This T cell receptor (beta chain) was profiled in a study of shared T cell receptors in the human thymus. The table came from immunoSEQ multiplex PCR; TCRdb's copy has only in-frame clones and leaves some out. The sample contains hundreds of thousands of clones, more than 75% of which appear only once. This CDR3 spans 19 amino acids. These same data were also listed under a study on human thymus T cells. That source adds: Within thymic and blood repertoires, V and J gene usage appeared to be biased. What related research reported was that thymic repertoires overlapped highly among unrelated individuals.

The sample comprised thymocytes. This sequence joins TRBV21-1 and TRBJ2-6; the table gives TRBD1 as D, unverified against the DNA. TRBV21-1 is termed a pseudogene. This receptor was obtained from a boy in the first two years of life with a congenital heart defect. The chain's CDR3 is CASSKGAGQGIAGANVLTF. CDR3 coding DNA: TGTGCCAGCAGCAAAGGGGCGGGACAGGGAATTGCTGGGGCCAACGTCCTGACTTTC.